This T cell receptor (delta chain) came from a study of gamma-delta T cells after stem cell transplantation. The CDR3 runs 17 residues. V dropped 1 base and J dropped 0 bases, with 17 bases sitting between them. Germline V gene sequence: CDR1 GEAIGNYY, CDR2 EKD. TCRdb made new clone calls on the RT-PCR reads using CATT. The sample consists of 3,000 to 4,000 delta-chain clones, approximately 16% of them appearing once. The sample was gamma-delta T cells. The sequence was obtained from a human donor. It is not recorded whose cells these are; they may come from a transplant donor. The chain employs TRDV2 and TRDJ1; the D gene is possibly TRDD3 (6 bases). CDR3 in amino acids: CACDTIAGDLYTDKLIF. CDR3 nucleotides: TGTGCCTGTGACACGATAGCTGGGGATTTGTACACCGATAAACTCATCTTT.